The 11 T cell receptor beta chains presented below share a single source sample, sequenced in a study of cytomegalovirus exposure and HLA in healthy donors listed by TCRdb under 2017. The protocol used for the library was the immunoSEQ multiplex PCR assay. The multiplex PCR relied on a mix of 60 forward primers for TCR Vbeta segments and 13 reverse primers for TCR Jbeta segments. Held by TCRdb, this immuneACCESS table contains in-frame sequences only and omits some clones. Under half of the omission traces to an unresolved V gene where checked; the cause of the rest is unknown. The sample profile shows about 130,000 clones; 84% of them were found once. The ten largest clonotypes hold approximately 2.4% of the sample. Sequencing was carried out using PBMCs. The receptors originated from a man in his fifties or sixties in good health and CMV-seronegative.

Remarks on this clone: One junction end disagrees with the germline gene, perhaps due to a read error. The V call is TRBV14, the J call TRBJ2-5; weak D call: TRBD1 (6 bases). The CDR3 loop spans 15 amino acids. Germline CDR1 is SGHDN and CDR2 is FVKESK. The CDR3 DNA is TGTGCCAGCAACCAAGCCAGGGGCCACCAAGAGACCCAGTACTTC. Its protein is CASNQARGHQETQYF.

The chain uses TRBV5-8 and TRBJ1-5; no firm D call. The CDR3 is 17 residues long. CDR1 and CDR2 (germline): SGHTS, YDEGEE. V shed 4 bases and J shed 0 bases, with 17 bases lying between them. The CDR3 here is CASSGRRPWYSNQPQHF. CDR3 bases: TGTGCCAGCAGCGGGCGTCGGCCTTGGTATAGCAATCAGCCCCAGCATTTT.

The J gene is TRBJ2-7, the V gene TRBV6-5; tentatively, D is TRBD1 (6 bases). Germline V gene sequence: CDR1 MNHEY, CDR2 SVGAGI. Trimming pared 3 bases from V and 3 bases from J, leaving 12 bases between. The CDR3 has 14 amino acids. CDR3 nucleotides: TGTGCCAGCAGTTATAACGGCAGGGGCTACGAGCAGTACTTC. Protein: CASSYNGRGYEQYF.

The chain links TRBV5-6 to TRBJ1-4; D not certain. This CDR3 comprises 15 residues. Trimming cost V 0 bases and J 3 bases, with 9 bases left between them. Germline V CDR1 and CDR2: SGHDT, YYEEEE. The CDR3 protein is CASSLEDGANEKLFF. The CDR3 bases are TGTGCCAGCAGCTTGGAGGACGGGGCTAATGAAAAACTGTTTTTT.

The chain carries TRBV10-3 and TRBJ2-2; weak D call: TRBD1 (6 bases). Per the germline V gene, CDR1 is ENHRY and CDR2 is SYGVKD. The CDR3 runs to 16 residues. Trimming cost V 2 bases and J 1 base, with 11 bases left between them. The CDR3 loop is CAISEAPTGNTGELFF. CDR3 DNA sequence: TGTGCCATCAGTGAGGCACCGACAGGGAACACCGGGGAGCTGTTTTTT.

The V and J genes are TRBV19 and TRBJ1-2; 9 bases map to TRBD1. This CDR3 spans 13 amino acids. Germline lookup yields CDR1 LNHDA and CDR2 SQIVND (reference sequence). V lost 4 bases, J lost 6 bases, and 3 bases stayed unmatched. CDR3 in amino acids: CASSSGTGHGYTF. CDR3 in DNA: TGTGCCAGTAGTAGCGGGACAGGGCATGGCTACACCTTC.

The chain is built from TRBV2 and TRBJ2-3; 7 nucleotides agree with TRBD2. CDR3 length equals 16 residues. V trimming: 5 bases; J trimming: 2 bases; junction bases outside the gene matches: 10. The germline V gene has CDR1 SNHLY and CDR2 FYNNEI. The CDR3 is CASSQGLGDPTDTQYF. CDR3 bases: TGTGCCAGCAGTCAAGGACTAGGGGACCCCACAGATACGCAGTATTTT.

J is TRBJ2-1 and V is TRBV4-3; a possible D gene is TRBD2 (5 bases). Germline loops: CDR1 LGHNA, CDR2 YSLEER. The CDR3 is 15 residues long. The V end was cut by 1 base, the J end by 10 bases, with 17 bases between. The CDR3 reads CASSQGSLAGSEQFF. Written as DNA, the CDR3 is TGCGCCAGCAGCCAAGGAAGCCTAGCCGGAAGCGAGCAGTTCTTC.

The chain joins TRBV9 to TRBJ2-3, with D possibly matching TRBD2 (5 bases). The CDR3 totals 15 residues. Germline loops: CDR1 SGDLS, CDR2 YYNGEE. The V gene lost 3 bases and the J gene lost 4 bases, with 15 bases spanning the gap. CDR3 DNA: TGTGCCAGCAGCGCCGGGGTCGGGGTGGCAGATACGCAGTATTTT. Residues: CASSAGVGVADTQYF. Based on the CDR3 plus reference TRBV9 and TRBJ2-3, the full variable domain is DSGVTQTPKHLITATGQRVTLRCSPRSGDLSVYWYQQSLDQGLQFLIQYYNGEERAKGNILERFSAQQFPDLHSELNLSSLELGDSALYFCASSAGVGVADTQYFGPGTRLTVL.

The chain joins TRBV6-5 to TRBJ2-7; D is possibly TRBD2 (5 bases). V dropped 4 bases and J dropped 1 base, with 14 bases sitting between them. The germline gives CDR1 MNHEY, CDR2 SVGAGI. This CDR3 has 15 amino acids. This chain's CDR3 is CASSWTGDWSYEQYF. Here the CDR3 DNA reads TGTGCCAGCAGTTGGACCGGGGATTGGTCCTACGAGCAGTACTTC.

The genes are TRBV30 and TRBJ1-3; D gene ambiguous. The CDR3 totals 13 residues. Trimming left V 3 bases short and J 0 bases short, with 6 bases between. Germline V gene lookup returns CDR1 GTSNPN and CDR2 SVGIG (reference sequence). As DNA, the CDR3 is TGTGCCTGGAGCGGGGACTCTGGAAACACCATATATTTT. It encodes CAWSGDSGNTIYF.